One and the same sample provided the 5 T cell receptor beta chains below, sequenced in a study of radiation and T cells in renal cell carcinoma. The method was immunoSEQ multiplex PCR; TCRdb's version includes in-frame clones alone and lacks a portion of them. The repertoire consists of under 20,000 clones, with 55% to 80% occurring once and the leading ten covering 12%. The treatment here: 15 Gy SBRT to primary tumor, nephrectomy 4 weeks later. Sequenced here: tumor tissue, sampled from a patient whose treatment included radiotherapy and nephrectomy. The receptor source for this set is a woman in her 70s with renal cell carcinoma.

The chain has TRBV29-1 and TRBJ2-1; TRBD2 is a possible D gene (6 bases). V was clipped by 4 bases and J by 2 bases, with 9 bases between them. The V gene's germline CDR1 is SQVTM and CDR2 ANQGSEA. CDR3 length: 13 amino acids. The chain's CDR3 is CSVGLGPYNEQFF. CDR3 DNA: TGCAGCGTTGGACTAGGCCCCTACAATGAGCAGTTCTTC.

This clone was recorded once. The J gene is TRBJ1-1, the V gene TRBV6-6, with D maybe TRBD1 (5 bases). The germline gives CDR1 MNHNY, CDR2 SVGAGI (reference sequence). The length of the CDR3 is 14 residues. The ends were cut back, 6 bases at V and 1 base at J, with 12 bases in the middle. As DNA, the CDR3 is TGTGCCAGCAGCCCGCGAAGGGGGAACACTGAAGCTTTCTTT. It is translated as CASSPRRGNTEAFF.

By frequency in the sample, this clone is medium-sized. The chain joins TRBV18 to TRBJ2-6, with TRBD1 matching over 10 bases. Germline V gene lookup returns CDR1 KGHSH and CDR2 LQKENI. The trim removed 5 bases at V and 0 bases at J, leaving 10 bases unmatched. This CDR3 has 19 amino acids. The CDR3 reads CASSSLRTGGFSGANVLTF. CDR3 bases: TGTGCCAGCTCATCGCTCCGGACAGGGGGATTCTCTGGGGCCAACGTCCTGACTTTC.

This clone was detected only a few times. V usage is TRBV7-8 and J usage is TRBJ2-7; 9 positions match TRBD1. CDR3 length: 14 amino acids. After removal of 5 bases from V and 3 bases from J, the junction contained 5 bases not matched to a gene. Germline CDR1 and CDR2: SGHVS and FQNEAQ. CDR3 sequence: CASSRDRAGYEQYF. The CDR3 DNA sequence: TGTGCCAGCAGCAGGGACAGGGCGGGCTACGAGCAGTACTTC.

The V gene is TRBV9, the J gene TRBJ2-3, with 12 bases identical to TRBD2. Germline V lookup: CDR1 SGDLS, CDR2 YYNGEE. The CDR3 has 17 amino acids. The trim removed 2 bases at V and 4 bases at J, leaving 8 bases unmatched. The CDR3 nucleotides are TGTGCCAGCAGCGTCGGACTAGCGGGATGGATGGCAGATACGCAGTATTTT. The encoded protein is CASSVGLAGWMADTQYF.